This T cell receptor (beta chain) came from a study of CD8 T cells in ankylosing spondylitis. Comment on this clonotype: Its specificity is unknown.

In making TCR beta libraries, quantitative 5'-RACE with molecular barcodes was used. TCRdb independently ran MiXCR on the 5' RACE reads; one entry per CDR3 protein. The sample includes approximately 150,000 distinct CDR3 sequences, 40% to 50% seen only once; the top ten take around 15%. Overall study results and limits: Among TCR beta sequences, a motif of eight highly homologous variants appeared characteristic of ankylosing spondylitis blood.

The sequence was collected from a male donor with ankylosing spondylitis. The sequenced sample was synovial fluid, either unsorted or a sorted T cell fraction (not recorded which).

CDR3 protein: CASSLTGTGDYNEQFF. DNA for the CDR3: TGTGCCAGCAGCCTTACCGGGACAGGGGACTACAATGAGCAGTTCTTC. V usage is TRBV7-9 and J usage is TRBJ2-1; 10 bases are shared with TRBD1. There are 16 residues in the CDR3. Germline values: CDR1 SEHNR, CDR2 FQNEAQ (reference sequence). J lost 3 bases, V lost 5 bases, and 7 bases had no gene match.